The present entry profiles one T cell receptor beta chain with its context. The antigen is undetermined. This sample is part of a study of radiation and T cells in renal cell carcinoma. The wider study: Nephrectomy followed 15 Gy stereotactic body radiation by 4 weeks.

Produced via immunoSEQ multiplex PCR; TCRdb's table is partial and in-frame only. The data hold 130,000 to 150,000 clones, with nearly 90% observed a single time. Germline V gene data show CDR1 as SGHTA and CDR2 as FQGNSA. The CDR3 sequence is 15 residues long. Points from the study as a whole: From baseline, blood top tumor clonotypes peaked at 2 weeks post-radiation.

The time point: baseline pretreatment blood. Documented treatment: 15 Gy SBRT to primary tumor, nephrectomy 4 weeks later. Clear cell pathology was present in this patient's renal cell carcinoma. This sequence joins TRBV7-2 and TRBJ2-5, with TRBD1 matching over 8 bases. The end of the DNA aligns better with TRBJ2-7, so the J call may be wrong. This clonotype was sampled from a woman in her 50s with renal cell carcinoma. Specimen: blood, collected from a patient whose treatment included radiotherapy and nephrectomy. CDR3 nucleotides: TGTGCCAGCAGCTTAGAAGGACAGGGTTTGTACGAGCAGTACTTC. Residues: CASSLEGQGLYEQYF.